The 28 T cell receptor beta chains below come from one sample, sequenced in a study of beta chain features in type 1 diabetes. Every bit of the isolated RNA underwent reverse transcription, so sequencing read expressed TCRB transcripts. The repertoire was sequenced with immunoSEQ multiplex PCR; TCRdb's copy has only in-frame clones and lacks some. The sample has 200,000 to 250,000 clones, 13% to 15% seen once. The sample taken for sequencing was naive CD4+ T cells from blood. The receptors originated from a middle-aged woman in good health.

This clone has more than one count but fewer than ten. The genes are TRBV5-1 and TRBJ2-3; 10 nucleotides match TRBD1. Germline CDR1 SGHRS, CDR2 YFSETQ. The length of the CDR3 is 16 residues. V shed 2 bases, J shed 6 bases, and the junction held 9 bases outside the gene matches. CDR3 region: CASSLSGTGAVDTQYF. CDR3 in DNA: TGCGCCAGCAGCTTATCCGGGACAGGGGCGGTGGATACGCAGTATTTT.

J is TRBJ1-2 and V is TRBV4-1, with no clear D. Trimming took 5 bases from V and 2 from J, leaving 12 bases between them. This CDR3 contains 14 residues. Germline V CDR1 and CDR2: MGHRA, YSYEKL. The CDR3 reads CASSVRRENYGYTF. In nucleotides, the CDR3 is TGCGCCAGCAGCGTGAGGAGGGAGAACTATGGCTACACCTTC.

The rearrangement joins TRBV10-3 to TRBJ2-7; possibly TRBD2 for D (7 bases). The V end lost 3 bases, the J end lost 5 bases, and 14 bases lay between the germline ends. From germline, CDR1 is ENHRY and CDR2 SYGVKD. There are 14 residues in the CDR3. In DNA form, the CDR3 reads TGTGCCATCAGTGAAAGGGGGGGGCTCGACGAGCAGTACTTC. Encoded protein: CAISERGGLDEQYF.

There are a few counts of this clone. CDR3 coding DNA: TGTGCCAGCAGTTACTTTGGGACAGATACCTACAATGAGCAGTTCTTC. Translation: CASSYFGTDTYNEQFF. The chain combines TRBV6-5 with TRBJ2-1; TRBD1 matches at 7 bases. After removal of 1 base from V and 2 bases from J, the junction contained 5 bases not matched to a gene. CDR3 length equals 16 residues. Germline-derived CDR1 and CDR2 are MNHEY and SVGAGI.

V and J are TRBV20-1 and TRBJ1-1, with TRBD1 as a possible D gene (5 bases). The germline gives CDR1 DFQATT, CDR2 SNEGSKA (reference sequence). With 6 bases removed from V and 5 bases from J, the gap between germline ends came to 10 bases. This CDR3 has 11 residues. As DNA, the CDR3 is TGCAGTGCAGGGGCGGTTACTGAAGCTTTCTTT. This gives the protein CSAGAVTEAFF.

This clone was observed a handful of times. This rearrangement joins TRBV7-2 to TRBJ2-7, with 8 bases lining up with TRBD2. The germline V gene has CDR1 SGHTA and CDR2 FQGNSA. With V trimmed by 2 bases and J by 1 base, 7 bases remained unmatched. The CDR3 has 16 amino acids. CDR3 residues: CASSLRRGATSYEQYF. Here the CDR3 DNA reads TGTGCCAGCAGCTTAAGGCGGGGGGCTACGTCCTACGAGCAGTACTTC.

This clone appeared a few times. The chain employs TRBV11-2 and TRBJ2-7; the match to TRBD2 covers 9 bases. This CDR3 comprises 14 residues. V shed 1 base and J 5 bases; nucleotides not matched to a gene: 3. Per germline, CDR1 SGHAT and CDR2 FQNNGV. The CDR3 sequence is CASSLGLAGHEQYF. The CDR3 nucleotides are TGTGCCAGCAGCTTAGGGCTAGCGGGGCACGAGCAGTACTTC.

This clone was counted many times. This CDR3 is CSVEFRDTQYF. The CDR3, as DNA: TGCAGCGTTGAATTCCGAGATACGCAGTATTTT. The J gene is TRBJ2-3, the V gene TRBV29-1; the D is unclear. This CDR3 has 11 residues. CDR1 is SQVTM and CDR2 is ANQGSEA in the germline V gene. V was cut by 2 bases and J by 5 bases, with 5 bases left in between.

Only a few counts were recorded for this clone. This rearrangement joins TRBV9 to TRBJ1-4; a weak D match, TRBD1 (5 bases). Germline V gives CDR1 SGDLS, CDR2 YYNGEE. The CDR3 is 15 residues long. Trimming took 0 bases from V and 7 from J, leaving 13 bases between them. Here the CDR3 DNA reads TGTGCCAGCAGCGTAGGGTCAGGGAACGGTGAAAAACTGTTTTTT. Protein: CASSVGSGNGEKLFF.

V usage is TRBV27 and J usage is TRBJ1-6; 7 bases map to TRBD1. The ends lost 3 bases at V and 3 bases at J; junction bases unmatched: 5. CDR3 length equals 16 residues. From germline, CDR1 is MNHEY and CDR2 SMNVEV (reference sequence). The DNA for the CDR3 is TGTGCCAGCAGTTTGGACAGGAACTACTATAATTCACCCCTCCACTTT. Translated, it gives CASSLDRNYYNSPLHF.

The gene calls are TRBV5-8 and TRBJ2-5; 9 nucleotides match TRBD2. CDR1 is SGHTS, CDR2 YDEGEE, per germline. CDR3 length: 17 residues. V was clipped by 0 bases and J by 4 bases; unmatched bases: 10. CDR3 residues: CASSLGRGGNIRETQYF. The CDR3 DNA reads TGTGCCAGCAGCTTGGGGCGGGGGGGCAACATTCGAGAGACCCAGTACTTC.

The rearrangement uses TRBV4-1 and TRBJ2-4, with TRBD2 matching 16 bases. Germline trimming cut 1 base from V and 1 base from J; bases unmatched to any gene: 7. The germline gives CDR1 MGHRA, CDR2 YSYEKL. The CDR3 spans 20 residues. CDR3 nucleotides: TGCGCCAGCAGCCAAGCCCCGGGACTAGCGGGGGGGCTGGCCAAAAACATTCAGTACTTC. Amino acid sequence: CASSQAPGLAGGLAKNIQYF.

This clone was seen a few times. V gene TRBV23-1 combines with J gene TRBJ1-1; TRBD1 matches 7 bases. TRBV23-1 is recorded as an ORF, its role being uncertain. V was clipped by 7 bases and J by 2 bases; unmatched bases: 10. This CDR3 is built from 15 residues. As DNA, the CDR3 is TGCGCCAGCATCCACGGTGGGACAGAAAACACTGAAGCTTTCTTT. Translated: CASIHGGTENTEAFF.

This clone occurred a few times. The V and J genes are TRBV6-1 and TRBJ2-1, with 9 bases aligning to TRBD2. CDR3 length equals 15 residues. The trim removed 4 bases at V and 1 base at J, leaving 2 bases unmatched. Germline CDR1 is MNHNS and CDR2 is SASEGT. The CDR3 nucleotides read TGTGCCAGCAGTGGAGCGGGGGGTTCCTACAATGAGCAGTTCTTC. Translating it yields CASSGAGGSYNEQFF.

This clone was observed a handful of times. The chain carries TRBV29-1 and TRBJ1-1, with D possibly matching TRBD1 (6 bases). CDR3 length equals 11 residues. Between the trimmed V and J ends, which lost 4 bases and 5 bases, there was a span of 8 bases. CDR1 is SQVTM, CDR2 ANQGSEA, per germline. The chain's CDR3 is CSVAGVTEAFF. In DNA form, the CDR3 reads TGCAGCGTTGCAGGGGTGACTGAAGCTTTCTTT.

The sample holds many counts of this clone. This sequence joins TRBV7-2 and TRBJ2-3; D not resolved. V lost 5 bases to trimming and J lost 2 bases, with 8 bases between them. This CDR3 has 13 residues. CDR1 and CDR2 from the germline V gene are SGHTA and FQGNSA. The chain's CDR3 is CASSTTFTDTQYF. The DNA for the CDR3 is TGTGCCAGCAGCACAACCTTCACAGATACGCAGTATTTT.

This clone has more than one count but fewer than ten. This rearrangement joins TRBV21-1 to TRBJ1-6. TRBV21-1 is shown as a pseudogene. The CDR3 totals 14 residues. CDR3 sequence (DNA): TGTGCCAGCAGCAAAGACCTCCTCCACGGGACCCTCCACTTT. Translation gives CASSKDLLHGTLHF.

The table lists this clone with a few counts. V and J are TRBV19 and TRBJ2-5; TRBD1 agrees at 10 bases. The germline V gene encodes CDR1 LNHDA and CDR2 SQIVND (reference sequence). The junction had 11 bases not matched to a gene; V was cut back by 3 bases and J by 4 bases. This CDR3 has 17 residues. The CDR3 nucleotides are TGTGCCAGTAGTATCGGGACAGGGGCTAAGCGCCCAGAGACCCAGTACTTC. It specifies CASSIGTGAKRPETQYF.

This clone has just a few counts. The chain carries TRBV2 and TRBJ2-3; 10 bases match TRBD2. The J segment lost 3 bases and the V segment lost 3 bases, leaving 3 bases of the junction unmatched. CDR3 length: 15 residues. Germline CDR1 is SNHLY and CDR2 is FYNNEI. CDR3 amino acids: CASSDLAGETDTQYF. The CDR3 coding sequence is TGTGCCAGCAGTGATCTAGCGGGGGAAACAGATACGCAGTATTTT.

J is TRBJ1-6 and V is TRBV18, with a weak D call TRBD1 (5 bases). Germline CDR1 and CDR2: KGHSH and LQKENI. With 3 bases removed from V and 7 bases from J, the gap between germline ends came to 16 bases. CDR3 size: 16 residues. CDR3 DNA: TGTGCCAGCTCACCCTGGGGCCGGGGGACGAATTCACCCCTCCACTTT. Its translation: CASSPWGRGTNSPLHF.

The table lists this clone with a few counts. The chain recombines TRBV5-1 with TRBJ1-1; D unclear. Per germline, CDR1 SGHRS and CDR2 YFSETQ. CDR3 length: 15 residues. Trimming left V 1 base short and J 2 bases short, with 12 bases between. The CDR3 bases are TGCGCCAGCAGCTTGAGTCTCGTGGCAAACACTGAAGCTTTCTTT. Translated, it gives CASSLSLVANTEAFF.

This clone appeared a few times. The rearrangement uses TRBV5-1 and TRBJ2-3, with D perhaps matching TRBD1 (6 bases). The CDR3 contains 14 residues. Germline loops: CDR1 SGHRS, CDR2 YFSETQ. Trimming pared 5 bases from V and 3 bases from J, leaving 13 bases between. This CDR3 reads CASRSAGVTDTQYF. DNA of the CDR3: TGCGCCAGCAGGTCGGCAGGGGTAACAGATACGCAGTATTTT.

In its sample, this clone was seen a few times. The CDR3 DNA is TGTGCCAGCAGGGGGACTTCCAGCTCCTACGAGCAGTACTTC. Its translation: CASRGTSSSYEQYF. J is TRBJ2-7 and V is TRBV6-6; perhaps TRBD2 as D (6 bases). Germline values: CDR1 MNHNY, CDR2 SVGAGI (reference sequence). The CDR3 totals 14 residues. V was trimmed by 6 bases and J by 0 bases, leaving 12 bases between them.

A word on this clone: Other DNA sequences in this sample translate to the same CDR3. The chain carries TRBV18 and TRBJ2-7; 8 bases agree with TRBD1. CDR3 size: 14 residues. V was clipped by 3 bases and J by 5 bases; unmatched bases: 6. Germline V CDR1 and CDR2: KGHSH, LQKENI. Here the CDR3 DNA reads TGTGCCAGCTCACCTGGACAGGGACTCAACGAGCAGTACTTC. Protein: CASSPGQGLNEQYF.

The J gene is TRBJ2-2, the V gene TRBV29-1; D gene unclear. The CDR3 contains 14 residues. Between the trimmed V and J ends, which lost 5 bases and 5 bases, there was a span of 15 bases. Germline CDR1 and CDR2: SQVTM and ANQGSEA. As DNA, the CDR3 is TGCAGCGTTCTCCTGAGGTTTTCTACCGGGGAGCTGTTTTTT. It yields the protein CSVLLRFSTGELFF.

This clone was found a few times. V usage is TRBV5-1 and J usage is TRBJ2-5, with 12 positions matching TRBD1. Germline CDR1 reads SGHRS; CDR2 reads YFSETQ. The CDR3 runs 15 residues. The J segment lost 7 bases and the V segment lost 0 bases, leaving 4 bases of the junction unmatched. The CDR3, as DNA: TGCGCCAGCAGCTTGGAGGGACAGGGGGCGGCGACCCAGTACTTC. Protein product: CASSLEGQGAATQYF.

The CDR3 loop is CASSYRESVEKLFF. The CDR3 DNA is TGTGCCAGCAGCTACCGGGAGAGTGTTGAAAAACTGTTTTTT. The chain has TRBV4-2 and TRBJ1-4; D uncertain. CDR1 is LGHNA and CDR2 is YNFKEQ in the germline V gene. Between the trimmed V and J ends, which lost 5 bases and 7 bases, there was a span of 14 bases. This CDR3 region has 14 residues.

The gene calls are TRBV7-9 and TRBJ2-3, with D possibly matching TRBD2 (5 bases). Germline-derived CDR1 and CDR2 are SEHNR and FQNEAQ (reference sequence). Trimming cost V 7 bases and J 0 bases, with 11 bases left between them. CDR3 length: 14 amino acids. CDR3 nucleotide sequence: TGTGCCAGCACCGAGGGATTTAGCACAGATACGCAGTATTTT. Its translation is CASTEGFSTDTQYF.